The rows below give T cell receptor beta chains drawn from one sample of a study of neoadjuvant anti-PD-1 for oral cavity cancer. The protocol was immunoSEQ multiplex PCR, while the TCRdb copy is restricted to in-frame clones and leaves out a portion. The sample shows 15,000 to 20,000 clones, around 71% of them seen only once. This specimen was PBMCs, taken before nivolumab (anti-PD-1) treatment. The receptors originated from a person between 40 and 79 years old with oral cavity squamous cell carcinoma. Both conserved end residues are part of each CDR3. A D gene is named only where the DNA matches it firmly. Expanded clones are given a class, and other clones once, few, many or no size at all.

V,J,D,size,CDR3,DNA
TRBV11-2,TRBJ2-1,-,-,CASSLVTGSTNEQFF,TGTGCCAGCAGCTTAGTCACAGGGAGTACGAATGAGCAGTTCTTC
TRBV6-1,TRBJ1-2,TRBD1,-,CASSWQGGIYGYTF,TGTGCCAGTTCTTGGCAGGGGGGGATCTATGGCTACACCTTC
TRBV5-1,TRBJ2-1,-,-,CASSSAGTHNEQFF,TGCGCCAGCAGCTCTGCCGGCACCCACAATGAGCAGTTCTTC
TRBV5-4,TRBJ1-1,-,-,CASSPDSMNTEAFF,TGTGCCAGCAGCCCGGACAGCATGAACACTGAAGCTTTCTTT
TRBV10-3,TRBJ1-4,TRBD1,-,CAISEAGQGLRELFF,TGTGCCATCAGTGAGGCGGGACAGGGGCTTCGGGAACTGTTTTTT
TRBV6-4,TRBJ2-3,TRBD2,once,CASSDGTRPDTQYF,TGTGCCAGCAGTGACGGGACTAGGCCGGATACGCAGTATTTT
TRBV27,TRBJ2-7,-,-,CATRGAGWDEQYF,TGTGCCACCCGCGGGGCAGGGTGGGACGAGCAGTACTTC
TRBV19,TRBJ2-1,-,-,CASNPREPQREQFF,TGTGCCAGTAATCCACGGGAGCCCCAACGGGAGCAGTTCTTC
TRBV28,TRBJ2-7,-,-,CASSFPEVGGSLYEQYF,TGTGCCAGCAGTTTCCCAGAAGTCGGGGGTTCCCTTTACGAGCAGTACTTC
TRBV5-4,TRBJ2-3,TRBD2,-,CASSLLLAGADTQYF,TGTGCCAGCAGCTTGCTACTAGCGGGAGCGGATACGCAGTATTTT
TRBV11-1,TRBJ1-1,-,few,CASSPREEAFF,TGTGCCAGCAGCCCCCGGGAAGAAGCTTTCTTT
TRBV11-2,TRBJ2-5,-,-,CASTSQRAKETQYF,TGTGCCAGCACTTCACAGCGTGCAAAAGAGACCCAGTACTTC
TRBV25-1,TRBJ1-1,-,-,CASSGKTPGLGRNTEAFF,TGTGCCAGCAGTGGCAAGACACCGGGTCTTGGTAGGAACACTGAAGCTTTCTTT
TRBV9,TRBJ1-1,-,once,CASSVFAAGETEAFF,TGTGCCAGCAGCGTATTCGCTGCAGGGGAGACTGAAGCTTTCTTT
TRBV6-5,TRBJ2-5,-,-,CASRAGGETQYF,TGTGCCAGCAGGGCAGGGGGGGAGACCCAGTACTTC